Listed here are 8 T cell receptor beta chains from one sample, sequenced in a study of cytomegalovirus exposure and HLA in healthy donors. Researchers ran the PCR with 60 Vbeta and 13 Jbeta primers. Data came from immunoSEQ multiplex PCR; TCRdb stores just in-frame clones and leaves some out. The sample includes 170,000 or so clones, 80% to 85% of them seen just once. The specimen sequenced was PBMCs. The source of these receptors is a boy aged 2-9 years in good health and CMV-seronegative.

The chain recombines TRBV27 with TRBJ2-6; D might be TRBD2 (5 bases). Deletions cut 6 bases from V and 1 base from J, with 10 bases between. Looked up from germline, CDR1 is MNHEY and CDR2 is SMNVEV (reference sequence). There are 15 residues in the CDR3. The CDR3, as DNA: TGTGCCAGCAGCCACGGGGTATCTGGGGCCAACGTCCTGACTTTC. Protein: CASSHGVSGANVLTF. Complete variable domain (other parts from reference TRBV27 and TRBJ2-6): EAQVTQNPRYLITVTGKKLTVTCSQNMNHEYMSWYRQDPGLGLRQIYYSMNVEVTDKGDVPEGYKVSRKEKRNFPLILESPSPNQTSLYFCASSHGVSGANVLTFGAGSRLTVL.

In this sample, this clone turned up once. The chain employs TRBV5-1 and TRBJ1-2; weak D call: TRBD1 (6 bases). The V gene lost 0 bases and the J gene lost 3 bases, with 12 bases spanning the gap. This CDR3 has 15 residues. In germline, CDR1 is SGHRS, CDR2 YFSETQ. CDR3 sequence reads: CASSLGRGMYYGYTF. The CDR3, as DNA: TGCGCCAGCAGCTTGGGTAGGGGGATGTACTATGGCTACACCTTC.

The gene calls are TRBV27 and TRBJ1-3; D possibly corresponds to TRBD1 (6 bases). V lost 5 bases and J lost 2, with 10 bases in between. Germline assignment: CDR1 MNHEY and CDR2 SMNVEV (reference sequence). The CDR3 extends over 14 amino acids. The CDR3 DNA sequence: TGTGCCAGCAGTCTCGGACAGCCTGGAAACACCATATATTTT. Amino acids: CASSLGQPGNTIYF.

The rearrangement links TRBV2 to TRBJ2-5, with TRBD2 as a possible D gene (6 bases). The CDR3 totals 16 residues. The V gene lost 6 bases and the J gene lost 5 bases, with 22 bases spanning the gap. Germline CDR1 SNHLY, CDR2 FYNNEI. DNA for the CDR3: TGTGCCAGCAGCGGGTTTAGCGGCGCATTAGGGGAGACCCAGTACTTC. Translation: CASSGFSGALGETQYF.

V is TRBV6-5 and J is TRBJ1-2; no definite D call. Germline CDR1 is MNHEY and CDR2 is SVGAGI. V was pared by 6 bases and J by 8 bases, with 19 bases between. The CDR3 consists of 14 residues. The DNA of the CDR3 is TGTGCCAGCAGCAGGAGACGGGGATCATGGGGCTACACCTTC. It is translated as CASSRRRGSWGYTF.

The CDR3 loop reads CATNDRGLTGELFF. CDR3 nucleotides: TGCGCCACCAACGACAGGGGGCTGACCGGGGAGCTGTTTTTT. The chain employs TRBV4-1 and TRBJ2-2, with TRBD1 matching over 10 bases. The CDR3 runs to 14 residues. The trim removed 10 bases at V and 5 bases at J, leaving 7 bases unmatched. CDR1 MGHRA and CDR2 YSYEKL come from the germline V gene.

J is TRBJ2-5 and V is TRBV4-1; TRBD1 agrees at 7 bases. CDR1 and CDR2 (germline): MGHRA, YSYEKL. This CDR3 spans 16 amino acids. V dropped 2 bases and J dropped 2; count of bases not matched to a gene: 8. This CDR3 is CASSQSAGTAQETQYF. The DNA for the CDR3 is TGCGCCAGCAGCCAAAGCGCCGGGACAGCACAAGAGACCCAGTACTTC.

This sequence joins TRBV27 and TRBJ2-2; 11 positions match TRBD1. This CDR3 contains 16 residues. The germline V gene encodes CDR1 MNHEY and CDR2 SMNVEV (reference sequence). After removal of 5 bases from V and 2 bases from J, the junction contained 4 bases not matched to a gene. The CDR3 loop reads CASSPDRGRNTGELFF. The DNA of the CDR3 is TGTGCCAGCAGTCCGGACAGGGGGCGTAACACCGGGGAGCTGTTTTTT.